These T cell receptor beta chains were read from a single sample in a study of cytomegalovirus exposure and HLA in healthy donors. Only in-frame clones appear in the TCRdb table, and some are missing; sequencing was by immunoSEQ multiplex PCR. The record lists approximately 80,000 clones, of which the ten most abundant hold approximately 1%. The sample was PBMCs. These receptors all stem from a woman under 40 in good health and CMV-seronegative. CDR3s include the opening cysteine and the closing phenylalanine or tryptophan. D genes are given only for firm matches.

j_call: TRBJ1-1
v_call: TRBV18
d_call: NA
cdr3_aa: CASSALCTPEAFF
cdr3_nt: TGTGCCAGCTCAGCGCTATGCACCCCTGAAGCTTTCTTT

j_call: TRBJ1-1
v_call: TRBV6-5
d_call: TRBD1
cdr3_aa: CASSRPGQGYFEAFF
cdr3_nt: TGTGCCAGCAGCCGTCCGGGACAGGGGTATTTTGAAGCTTTCTTT

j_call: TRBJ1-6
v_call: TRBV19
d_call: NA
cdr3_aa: CASSMSQASSPLHF
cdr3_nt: TGTGCCAGTAGTATGTCACAGGCAAGTTCACCCCTCCACTTT

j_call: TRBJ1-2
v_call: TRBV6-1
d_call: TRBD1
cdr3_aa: CASSEAQTGGYGYTF
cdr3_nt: TGTGCCAGCAGTGAAGCGCAAACAGGGGGGTATGGCTACACCTTC

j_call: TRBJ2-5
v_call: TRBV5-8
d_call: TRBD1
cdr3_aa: CASSRDSGETQYF
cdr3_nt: TGTGCCAGCAGCCGGGACAGTGGCGAGACCCAGTACTTC

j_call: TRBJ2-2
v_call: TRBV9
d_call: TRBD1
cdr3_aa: CASSVGDRGLSRTVGELFF
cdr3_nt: TGTGCCAGCAGCGTAGGTGACAGGGGTCTAAGCCGAACTGTCGGGGAGCTGTTTTTT

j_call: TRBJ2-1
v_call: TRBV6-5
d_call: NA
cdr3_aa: CASSYLGGDSYNEQFF
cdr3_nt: TGTGCCAGCAGTTACCTGGGCGGGGACTCCTACAATGAGCAGTTCTTC

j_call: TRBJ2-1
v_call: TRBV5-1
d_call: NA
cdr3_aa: CASSLKGNEQFF
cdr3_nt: TGCGCCAGCAGCTTGAAGGGGAATGAGCAGTTCTTC

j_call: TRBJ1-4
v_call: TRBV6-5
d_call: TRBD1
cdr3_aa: CASSPASTGRKLFF
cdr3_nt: TGTGCCAGCAGTCCGGCCTCGACAGGGAGAAAACTGTTTTTT

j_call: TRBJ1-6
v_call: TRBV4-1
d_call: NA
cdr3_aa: CASSPSVPPDGYSPLHF
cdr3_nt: TGCGCCAGCAGCCCCTCTGTCCCACCAGACGGGTATTCACCCCTCCACTTT

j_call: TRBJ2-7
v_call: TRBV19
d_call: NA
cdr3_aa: CASSIGDSYEQYF
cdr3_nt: TGTGCCAGTAGTATAGGAGACAGCTACGAGCAGTACTTC

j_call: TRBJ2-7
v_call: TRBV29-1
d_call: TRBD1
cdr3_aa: CSVEEWSGQVYEQYF
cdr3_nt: TGCAGCGTTGAAGAGTGGTCCGGACAGGTGTACGAGCAGTACTTC

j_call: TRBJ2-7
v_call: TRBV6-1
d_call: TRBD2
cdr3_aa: CASSENTSGGYEQYF
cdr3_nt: TGTGCCAGCAGTGAAAACACCAGCGGGGGTTACGAGCAGTACTTC

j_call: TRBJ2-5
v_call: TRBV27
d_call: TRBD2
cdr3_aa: CASSLLAGGPQETQYF
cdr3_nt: TGTGCCAGCAGTTTACTAGCGGGAGGGCCCCAAGAGACCCAGTACTTC

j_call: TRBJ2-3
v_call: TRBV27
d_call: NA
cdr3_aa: CASSTEGGRTDTQYF
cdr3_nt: TGTGCCAGCAGTACGGAGGGAGGTCGCACAGATACGCAGTATTTT

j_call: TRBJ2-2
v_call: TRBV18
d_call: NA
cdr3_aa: CASSPTGNTLSLNTGELFF
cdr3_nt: TGTGCCAGCTCACCAACAGGGAACACCCTCAGCCTCAACACCGGGGAGCTGTTTTTT

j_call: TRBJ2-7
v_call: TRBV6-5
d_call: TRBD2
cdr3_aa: CASSQGGRVHEQYF
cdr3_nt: TGTGCCAGCAGTCAAGGCGGGAGGGTGCACGAGCAGTACTTC

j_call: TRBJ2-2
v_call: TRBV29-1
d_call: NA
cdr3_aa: CSAGHSTGELFF
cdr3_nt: TGCAGCGCTGGGCACTCCACCGGGGAGCTGTTTTTT

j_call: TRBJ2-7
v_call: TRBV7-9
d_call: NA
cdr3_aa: CASSYIEYEQYF
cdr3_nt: TGTGCCAGCAGTTATATAGAGTACGAGCAGTACTTC

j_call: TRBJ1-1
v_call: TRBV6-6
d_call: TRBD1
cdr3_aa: CASRIGQGAEAFF
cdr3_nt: TGTGCCAGCAGAATCGGACAGGGGGCTGAAGCTTTCTTT

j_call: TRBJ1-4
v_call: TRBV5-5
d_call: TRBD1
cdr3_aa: CASSATGATTNEKLFF
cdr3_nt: TGTGCCAGCAGCGCGACAGGGGCTACAACTAATGAAAAACTGTTTTTT

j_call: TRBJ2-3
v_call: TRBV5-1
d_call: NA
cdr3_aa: CASSPVLSTDTQYF
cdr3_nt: TGCGCCAGCAGTCCGGTCCTTAGCACAGATACGCAGTATTTT

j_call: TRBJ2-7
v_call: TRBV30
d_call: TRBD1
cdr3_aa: CAGTRGTGANYEQYF
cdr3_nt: TGTGCCGGGACCCGCGGGACAGGGGCTAACTACGAGCAGTACTTC

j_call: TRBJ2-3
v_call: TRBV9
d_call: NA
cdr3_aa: CASSVRSGVVGDTQYF
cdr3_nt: TGTGCCAGCAGCGTAAGATCGGGAGTGGTTGGAGATACGCAGTATTTT

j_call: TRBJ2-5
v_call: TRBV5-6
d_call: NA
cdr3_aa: CASSSLAYQEAQYF
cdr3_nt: TGTGCCAGCAGCTCATTAGCGTACCAAGAGGCCCAGTACTTC

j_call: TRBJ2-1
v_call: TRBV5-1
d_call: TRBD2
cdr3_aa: CASSLGGSGPHNEQFF
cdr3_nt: TGCGCCAGCAGCTTGGGGGGTAGCGGGCCTCACAATGAGCAGTTCTTC

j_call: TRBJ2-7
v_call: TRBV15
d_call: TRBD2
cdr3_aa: CATSTGLAGLSEQYF
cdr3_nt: TGTGCCACCAGCACTGGACTAGCGGGACTCAGCGAGCAGTACTTC

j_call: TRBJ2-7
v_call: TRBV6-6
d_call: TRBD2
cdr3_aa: CASSQGLASVGEQYF
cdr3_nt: TGTGCCAGCAGCCAAGGACTAGCTAGTGTGGGCGAGCAGTACTTC

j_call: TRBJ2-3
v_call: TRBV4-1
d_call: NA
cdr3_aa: CASSQGPGKAGVTDTQYF
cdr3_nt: TGCGCCAGCAGCCAAGGTCCTGGGAAAGCGGGTGTCACAGATACGCAGTATTTT

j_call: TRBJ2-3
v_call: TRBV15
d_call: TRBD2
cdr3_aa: CATSRDDGRIDTQYF
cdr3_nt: TGTGCCACCAGCAGAGACGACGGGAGGATCGATACGCAGTATTTT

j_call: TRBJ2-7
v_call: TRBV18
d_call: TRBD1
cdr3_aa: CASSRGTDAYEQYF
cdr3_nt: TGTGCCAGCTCACGGGGGACAGACGCCTACGAGCAGTACTTC

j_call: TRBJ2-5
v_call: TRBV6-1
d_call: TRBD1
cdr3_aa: CASSGGTGEAETQYF
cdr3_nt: TGTGCCAGCAGTGGGGGGACAGGGGAAGCGGAGACCCAGTACTTC

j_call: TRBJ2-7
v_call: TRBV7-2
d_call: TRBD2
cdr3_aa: CASSPRPSAGVINF
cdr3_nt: TGTGCCAGCAGCCCCAGACCGTCGGCGGGGGTAATAAACTTC

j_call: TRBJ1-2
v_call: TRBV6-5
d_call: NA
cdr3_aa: CASSGGSYTF
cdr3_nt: TGTGCCAGCAGTGGAGGGAGCTACACCTTC

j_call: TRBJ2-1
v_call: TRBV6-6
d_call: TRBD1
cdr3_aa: CASDRGGDNEQFF
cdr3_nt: TGTGCCAGCGACAGGGGGGGAGACAATGAGCAGTTCTTC

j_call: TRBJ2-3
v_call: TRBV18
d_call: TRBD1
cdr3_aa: CASSEGQIFADTQYF
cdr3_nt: TGTGCCAGCTCAGAGGGACAGATATTTGCAGATACGCAGTATTTT

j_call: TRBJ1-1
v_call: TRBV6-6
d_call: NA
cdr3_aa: CASLPSTGRNTEAFF
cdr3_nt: TGTGCCAGCCTCCCGTCGACAGGAAGGAACACTGAAGCTTTCTTT

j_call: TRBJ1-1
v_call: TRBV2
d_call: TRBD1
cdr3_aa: CASSEGSRTGEAFF
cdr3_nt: TGTGCCAGCAGTGAAGGTTCAAGGACAGGTGAAGCTTTCTTT

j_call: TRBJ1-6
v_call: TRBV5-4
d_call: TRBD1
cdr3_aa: CASSLAGTGLSPLHF
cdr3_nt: TGTGCCAGCAGCTTGGCCGGGACAGGGCTTTCACCCCTCCACTTT

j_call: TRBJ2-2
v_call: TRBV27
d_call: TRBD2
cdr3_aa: CASSPFSGRGSGELFF
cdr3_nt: TGTGCCAGCAGTCCTTTTAGCGGGAGGGGATCCGGGGAGCTGTTTTTT

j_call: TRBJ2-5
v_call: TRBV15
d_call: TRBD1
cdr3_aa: CATSRVKGAREETQYF
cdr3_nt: TGTGCCACCAGCAGAGTGAAGGGGGCGCGTGAAGAGACCCAGTACTTC

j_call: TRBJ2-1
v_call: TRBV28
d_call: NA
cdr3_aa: CASSSQGRGPRNNEQFF
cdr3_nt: TGTGCCAGCAGCTCACAGGGGCGGGGCCCCAGGAACAATGAGCAGTTCTTC

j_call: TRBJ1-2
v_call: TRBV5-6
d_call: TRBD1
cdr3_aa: CASSPGTGVYGYTF
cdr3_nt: TGTGCCAGCAGCCCCGGGACAGGGGTCTATGGCTACACCTTC

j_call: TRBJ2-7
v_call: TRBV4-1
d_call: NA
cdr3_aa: CASSQDKTGQPYEQYF
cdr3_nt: TGCGCCAGCAGCCAAGATAAAACGGGACAACCCTACGAGCAGTACTTC

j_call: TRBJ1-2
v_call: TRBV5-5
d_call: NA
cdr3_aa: CASSLGRGVGIYGYTF
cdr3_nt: TGTGCCAGCAGCTTGGGTCGGGGGGTCGGCATCTATGGCTACACCTTC

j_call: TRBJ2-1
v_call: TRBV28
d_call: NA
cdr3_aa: CASSGAGPGGDEQFF
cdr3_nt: TGTGCCAGCAGCGGCGCGGGTCCGGGCGGGGATGAGCAGTTCTTC

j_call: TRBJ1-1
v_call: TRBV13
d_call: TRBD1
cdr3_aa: CASSLGTGRITEAFF
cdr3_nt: TGTGCCAGCAGCTTAGGGACAGGGCGGATCACTGAAGCTTTCTTT

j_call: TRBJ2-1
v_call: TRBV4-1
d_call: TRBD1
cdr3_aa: CASSPRDRGDEQFF
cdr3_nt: TGCGCCAGCAGCCCCCGGGACAGGGGAGACGAGCAGTTCTTC

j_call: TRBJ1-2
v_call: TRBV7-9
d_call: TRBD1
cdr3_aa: CASSSEGQGVGYGYTF
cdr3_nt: TGTGCCAGCAGCTCTGAAGGACAGGGGGTTGGTTATGGCTACACCTTC

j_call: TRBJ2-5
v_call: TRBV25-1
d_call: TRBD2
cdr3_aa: CASSTVAGSAETQYF
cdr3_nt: TGTGCCAGCAGTACCGTAGCGGGATCGGCAGAGACCCAGTACTTC

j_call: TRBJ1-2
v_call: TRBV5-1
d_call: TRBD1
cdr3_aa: CASSQGQGGGYTF
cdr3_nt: TGCGCCAGCAGCCAAGGACAGGGCGGTGGCTACACCTTC

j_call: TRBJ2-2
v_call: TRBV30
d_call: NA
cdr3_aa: CAWSAGVGTGELFF
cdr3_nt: TGTGCCTGGAGCGCAGGGGTAGGTACCGGGGAGCTGTTTTTT

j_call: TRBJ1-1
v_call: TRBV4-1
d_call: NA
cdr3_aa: CASSQDGGGNTEAFF
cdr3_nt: TGCGCCAGCAGCCAAGATGGGGGAGGAAACACTGAAGCTTTCTTT

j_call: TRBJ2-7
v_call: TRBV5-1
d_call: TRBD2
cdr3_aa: CASSSGGTASYEQYF
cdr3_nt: TGCGCCAGCAGCTCGGGGGGGACCGCTTCCTACGAGCAGTACTTC

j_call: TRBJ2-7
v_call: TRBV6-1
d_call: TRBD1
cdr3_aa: CASSAHDRGRYEQYF
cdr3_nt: TGTGCCAGCAGTGCGCACGACAGGGGACGATACGAGCAGTACTTC

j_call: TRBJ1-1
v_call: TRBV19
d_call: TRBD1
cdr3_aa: CASSRQGRNTEAFF
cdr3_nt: TGTGCCAGTAGCCGACAGGGAAGGAACACTGAAGCTTTCTTT

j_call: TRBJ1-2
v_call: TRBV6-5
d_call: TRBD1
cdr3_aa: CASSYSNRGNYGYTF
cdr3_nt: TGTGCCAGCAGTTACTCTAACAGGGGGAACTATGGCTACACCTTC

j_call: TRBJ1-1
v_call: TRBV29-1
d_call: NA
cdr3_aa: CSVAGKGVGEAFF
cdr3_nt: TGCAGCGTTGCAGGCAAGGGGGTGGGTGAAGCTTTCTTT

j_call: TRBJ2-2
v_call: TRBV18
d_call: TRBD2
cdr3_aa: CASSLGLASNTGELFF
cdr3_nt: TGTGCCAGCTCACTCGGACTAGCGTCTAACACCGGGGAGCTGTTTTTT